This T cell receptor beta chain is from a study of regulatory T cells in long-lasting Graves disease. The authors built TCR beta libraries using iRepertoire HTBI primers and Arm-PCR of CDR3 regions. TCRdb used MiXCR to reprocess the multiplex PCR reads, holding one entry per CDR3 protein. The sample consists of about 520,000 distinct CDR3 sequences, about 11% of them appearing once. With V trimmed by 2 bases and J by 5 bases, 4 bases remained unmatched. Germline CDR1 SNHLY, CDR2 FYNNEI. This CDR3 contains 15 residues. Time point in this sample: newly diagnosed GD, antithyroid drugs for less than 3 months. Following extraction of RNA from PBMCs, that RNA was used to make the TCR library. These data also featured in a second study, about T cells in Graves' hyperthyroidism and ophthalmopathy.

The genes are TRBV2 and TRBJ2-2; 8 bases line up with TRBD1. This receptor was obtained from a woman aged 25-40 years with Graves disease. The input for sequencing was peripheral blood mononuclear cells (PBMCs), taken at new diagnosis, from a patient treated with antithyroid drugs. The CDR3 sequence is CASSEMRQGTGELFF. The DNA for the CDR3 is TGTGCCAGCAGTGAAATGAGACAGGGGACCGGGGAGCTGTTTTTT. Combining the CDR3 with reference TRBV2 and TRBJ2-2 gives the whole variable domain EPEVTQTPSHQVTQMGQEVILRCVPISNHLYFYWYRQILGQKVEFLVSFYNNEISEKSEIFDDQFSVERPDGSNFTLKIRSTKLEDSAMYFCASSEMRQGTGELFFGEGSRLTVL.